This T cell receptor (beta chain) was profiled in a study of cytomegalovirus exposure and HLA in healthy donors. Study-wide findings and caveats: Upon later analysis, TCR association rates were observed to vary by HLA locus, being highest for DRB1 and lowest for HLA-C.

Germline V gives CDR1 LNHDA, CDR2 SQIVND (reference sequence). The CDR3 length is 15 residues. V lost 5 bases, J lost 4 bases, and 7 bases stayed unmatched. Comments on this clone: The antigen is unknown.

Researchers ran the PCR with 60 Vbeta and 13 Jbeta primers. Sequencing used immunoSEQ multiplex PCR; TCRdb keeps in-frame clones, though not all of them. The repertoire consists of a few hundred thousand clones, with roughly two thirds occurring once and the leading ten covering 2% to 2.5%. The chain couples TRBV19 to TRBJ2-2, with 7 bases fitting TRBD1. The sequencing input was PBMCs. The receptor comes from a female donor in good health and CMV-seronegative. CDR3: CASSSRGLGTGELFF. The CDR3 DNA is TGTGCCAGTAGTTCAAGGGGGCTAGGCACCGGGGAGCTGTTTTTT.